The source of this T cell receptor (beta chain) is a study of cytomegalovirus exposure and HLA in healthy donors. Study findings and constraints: A few V segments could not be told apart, such as TRBV6-2 and TRBV6-3, and were left out.

This CDR3 contains 18 residues. Deletions cut 6 bases from V and 2 bases from J, with 20 bases between. Per germline, CDR1 SGHAT and CDR2 FQNNGV. For this clone: As yet, its antigen is unknown.

A multiplex PCR was run with 60 Vbeta primers and 13 Jbeta primers. Generated by immunoSEQ multiplex PCR, the TCRdb table keeps only in-frame clones and is missing some. The table lists approximately 110,000 clones, about 70% of them singletons. Sequencing was done on a sample of PBMCs. This TCR was recovered from a man under 40 in good health and CMV-seronegative. The chain joins TRBV11-2 to TRBJ2-6; TRBD2 might be the D (5 bases). In DNA form, the CDR3 reads TGTGCCAGCAGTTCAAAGAGAGGGTCTACCACTGGGGCCAACGTCCTGACTTTC. The encoded protein is CASSSKRGSTTGANVLTF.